This TCR beta chain was profiled in a study of vaccination effects on CD4 cells after COVID-19. Study-wide background: Participants completed two doses of the BNT162b2 or mRNA-1273 vaccine. A couple of convalescent patients were sampled 16 days and one week before vaccination.

Whole-study findings and limits: Both infection-induced and vaccine-induced clones contracted markedly at late post-vaccination timepoints.

Here immunoSEQ multiplex PCR was the method, and the copy in TCRdb shows in-frame clones only, minus some. The sample lists tens of thousands of clones; about two thirds were seen once. The CDR3 totals 14 residues. CDR1 SGHRS and CDR2 YFSETQ come from the germline V gene. V was trimmed by 2 bases and J by 3 bases, leaving 12 bases between them. A remark on this clone: Its antigen is currently unknown.

ViraFEST assay sequencing came after antigen-specific CD4+ T cells were expanded with viral peptide pools. Subsequent to a culture period of about ten days, CD4+ T cells were isolated. Convalescent patients had PCR-confirmed SARS-CoV-2 infection between March and December 2020. Half-medium replacement with IL-2 medium occurred on days 3 and 7. The chain links TRBV5-1 to TRBJ2-7, with D maybe TRBD1 (6 bases). The receptor was derived from a human donor who had a prior SARS-CoV-2 infection. The source was CD4+ T cells from PBMCs cultured with HCoV-NL63 spike peptides, collected before COVID-19 vaccination. The CDR3 spells CASSFSNRVYEQYF. The DNA for the CDR3 is TGCGCCAGCAGCTTCTCCAACAGGGTCTACGAGCAGTACTTC.